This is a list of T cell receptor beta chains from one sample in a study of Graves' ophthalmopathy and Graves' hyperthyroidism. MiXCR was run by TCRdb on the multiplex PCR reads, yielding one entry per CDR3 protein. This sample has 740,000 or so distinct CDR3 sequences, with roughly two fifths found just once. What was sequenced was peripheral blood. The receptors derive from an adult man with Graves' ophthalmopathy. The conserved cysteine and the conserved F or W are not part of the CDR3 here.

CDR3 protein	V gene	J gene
ASSPWETGPSGANVLT	TRBV25-1	TRBJ2-6
ASSQDVQSIQPQH	TRBV4-3	TRBJ1-5
ASSLSGQSNTEAF	TRBV5-4	TRBJ1-1
ASSSSGPSYEQY	TRBV5-1	TRBJ2-7
ASSIRQGNSPLH	TRBV19	TRBJ1-6
ASSLRGQGAGANVLT	TRBV7-6	TRBJ2-6
ASVQGTNGYT	TRBV2	TRBJ1-2
ASSVEVQY	TRBV9	TRBJ2-5
ASLDLRGRDNEKLF	TRBV19	TRBJ1-4
ASSPRGRVVTDTQY	TRBV25-1	TRBJ2-3
AWSGAGVNHEQY	TRBV7-2	TRBJ2-7
ASSQIRGSEAF	TRBV5-1	TRBJ1-1
ATSRDRGLFYNSPLH	TRBV15	TRBJ1-6
ASSDGTGFNQPQH	TRBV12-3/TRBV12-4	TRBJ1-5
ASSLDSWGTEAF	TRBV12-3/TRBV12-4	TRBJ1-1
ASSPDRDEGEAF	TRBV11-2	TRBJ1-1
ASSEIGLASQETQY	TRBV12-3/TRBV12-4	TRBJ2-5
SARDTRSQPQH	TRBV20-1	TRBJ1-5
ATSRVVGGETQY	TRBV15	TRBJ2-5
ASSIDTGRPHQPQH	TRBV19	TRBJ1-5
ASSRPGINQPQH	TRBV7-8	TRBJ1-5
SAAYPDTEKLF	TRBV20-1	TRBJ1-4
ASSYRQGNTEAF	TRBV6-7	TRBJ1-1
ASWEGQGNTEAF	TRBV10-2	TRBJ1-1
AITQQGASGSRGYT	TRBV10-3	TRBJ1-2
ASSHRGLVTGELF	TRBV25-1	TRBJ2-2
ASSFRVVGDQPQH	TRBV7-2	TRBJ1-5
ASSSRDRVETQY	TRBV7-6	TRBJ2-5
ASSDGRYYEQY	TRBV7-9	TRBJ2-7
SVAVTSGGPYYEQY	TRBV29-1	TRBJ2-7
ATLEGAYEQY	TRBV10-3	TRBJ2-7
ASREDRTNEKLF	TRBV6-1	TRBJ1-4
ASSPRDRGNYGYT	TRBV6-1	TRBJ1-2
ASSLREDHEQY	TRBV5-5	TRBJ2-7
ASSLYGFEETQY	TRBV28	TRBJ2-5
ATVPIYGYT	TRBV24-1	TRBJ1-2
ASSQALEAF	TRBV7-9	TRBJ1-1
ASRLLAGGYEQY	TRBV6-5	TRBJ2-7
ASSATPDNSPLH	TRBV2	TRBJ1-6
SARDAANYGYT	TRBV20-1	TRBJ1-2
ATHFAGPTGELF	TRBV25-1	TRBJ2-2
SARGPAGGYEQY	TRBV20-1	TRBJ2-7
ASSMGMSAYEQY	TRBV19	TRBJ2-7
ASSLLGDALSGNTIY	TRBV7-9	TRBJ1-3
SATRDGTQY	TRBV20-1	TRBJ2-5
AISYGQNTEAF	TRBV10-3	TRBJ1-1